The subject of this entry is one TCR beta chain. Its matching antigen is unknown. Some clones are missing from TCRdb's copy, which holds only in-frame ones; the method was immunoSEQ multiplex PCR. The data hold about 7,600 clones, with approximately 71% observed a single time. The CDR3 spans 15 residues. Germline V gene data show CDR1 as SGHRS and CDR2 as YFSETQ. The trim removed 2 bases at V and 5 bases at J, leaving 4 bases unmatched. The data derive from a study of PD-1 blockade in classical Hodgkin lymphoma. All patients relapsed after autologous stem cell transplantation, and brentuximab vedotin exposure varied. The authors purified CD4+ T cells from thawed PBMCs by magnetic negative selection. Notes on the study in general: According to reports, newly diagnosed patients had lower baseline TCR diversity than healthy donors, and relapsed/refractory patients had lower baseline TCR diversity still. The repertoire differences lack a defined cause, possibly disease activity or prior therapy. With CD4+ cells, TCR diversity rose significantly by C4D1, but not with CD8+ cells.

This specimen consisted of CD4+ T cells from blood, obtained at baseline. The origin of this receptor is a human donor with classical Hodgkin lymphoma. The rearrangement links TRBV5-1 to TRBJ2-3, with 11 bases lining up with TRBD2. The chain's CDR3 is CASSFSGGAGDTQYF. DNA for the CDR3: TGCGCCAGCAGCTTTAGCGGGGGGGCCGGAGATACGCAGTATTTT.